One T cell receptor beta chain is described in this entry. The antigen is unknown. The data originate from a study of early stage breast cancer tumors. For the study at large: About 80% of the 16 invasive tumors were ER+, PR+ and HER2-. Each sample averaged approximately 9.9-fold read coverage. The study, taken as a whole, reports: Most shared enriched TCRB sequences were commonly generated ones. Tumor and normal breast were distinguished via blood comparison in most of the 16 patients.

The V gene's germline CDR1 is SGHDN and CDR2 FVKESK. The CDR3 consists of 15 residues. Germline trimming cut 5 bases from V and 1 base from J; bases unmatched to any gene: 6. Some clones are missing from TCRdb's copy, which holds only in-frame ones; the method was immunoSEQ multiplex PCR. The repertoire consists of around 20,000 clones, with about 83% occurring once and the leading ten covering 1.8%. This TCR derives from a person between 65 and 79 years old with breast cancer. Source material: blood. The chain uses TRBV14 and TRBJ1-1; TRBD1 matches 8 bases. The DNA for the CDR3 is TGTGCCAGCAGCAGACGGACAGGGCGGAACACTGAAGCTTTCTTT. Amino acid sequence: CASSRRTGRNTEAFF. Full variable domain (outside the CDR3, taken from reference TRBV14 and TRBJ1-1): EAGVTQFPSHSVIEKGQTVTLRCDPISGHDNLYWYRRVMGKEIKFLLHFVKESKQDESGMPNNRFLAERTGGTYSTLKVQPAELEDSGVYFCASSRRTGRNTEAFFGQGTRLTVV.